Following are 20 T cell receptor beta chains from one sample sequenced in a study of blood T cell repertoires in COVID-19. Repertoires were generated with immunoSEQ multiplex PCR, while TCRdb's copy carries only in-frame clones and drops some. The data show 150,000 to 190,000 clones, 75% to 90% seen once. The sequenced material came from peripheral blood. Source of these receptors: a man aged 55 to 70 with acute or convalescent COVID-19.

The chain joins TRBV7-2 to TRBJ2-5; D remains unclear. There are 14 residues in the CDR3. Germline V lookup: CDR1 SGHTA, CDR2 FQGNSA. The V end lost 0 bases, the J end lost 5 bases, and 10 bases lay between the germline ends. CDR3 in amino acids: CASSLASMRETQYF. CDR3 DNA sequence: TGTGCCAGCAGCTTAGCTAGTATGCGGGAGACCCAGTACTTC.

This chain links TRBV3-1 (or the pseudogene TRBV3-2) with TRBJ1-3; D gene ambiguous. Germline V CDR1 and CDR2: LGHDT, YNNKEL (reference sequence). V was trimmed by 0 bases and J by 0 bases, leaving 9 bases between them. This CDR3 contains 16 residues. For the CDR3, the DNA is TGTGCCAGCAGCCAAGATACACGTTCCTCTGGAAACACCATATATTTT. This gives the protein CASSQDTRSSGNTIYF.

The chain has TRBV25-1 and TRBJ2-1; TRBD2 matches at 14 bases. The CDR3 is 16 residues long. Germline V lookup: CDR1 MGHDK, CDR2 SYGVNS. Unmatched junction bases numbered 5, after V lost 1 base and J lost 9 bases. This CDR3 is CASSELRLAGGGEQFF. In DNA, the CDR3 is TGTGCCAGCAGTGAATTGAGACTAGCGGGAGGGGGTGAGCAGTTCTTC.

This clone was observed a single time. The junction departs from the called germline gene at one end, perhaps through a read error. The chain links TRBV29-1 to TRBJ2-7; the match to TRBD1 covers 7 bases. This CDR3 is built from 14 residues. The germline V gene has CDR1 SQVTM and CDR2 ANQGSEA. CDR3 sequence: CSVEENRGGYEQYF. For the CDR3, the DNA is TGCAGCGTCGAAGAGAACAGGGGTGGCTACGAGCAGTACTTC.

CDR3 protein: CASSTPGTGNNEQFF. CDR3 sequence (DNA): TGTGCCAGTAGCACCCCCGGGACAGGGAACAATGAGCAGTTCTTC. V usage is TRBV19 and J usage is TRBJ2-1; 9 positions match TRBD1. The junction had 8 bases not matched to a gene; V was cut back by 6 bases and J by 5 bases. CDR1 is LNHDA, CDR2 SQIVND, per germline (reference sequence). The length of the CDR3 is 15 residues.

The rearrangement links TRBV5-4 to TRBJ2-5, with 9 bases identical to TRBD2. V lost 2 bases to trimming and J lost 1 base; unmatched junction nucleotides: 6. The CDR3 spans 16 residues. Germline-derived CDR1 and CDR2 are SGHNT and YYREEE (reference sequence). CDR3 residues: CASSLGGRASQETQYF. The CDR3 DNA reads TGTGCCAGCAGCTTAGGCGGGAGGGCCTCCCAAGAGACCCAGTACTTC.

This chain uses TRBV7-9 with TRBJ1-4; 10 bases are shared with TRBD1. The CDR3 has 15 residues. Trimming removed 4 bases from V and 4 bases from J; junction bases left unmatched: 3. CDR1 SEHNR and CDR2 FQNEAQ come from the germline V gene (reference sequence). The DNA for the CDR3 is TGTGCCAGCAGCTCCGGACAGGGGGGTAATGAAAAACTGTTTTTT. This sequence encodes CASSSGQGGNEKLFF.

The gene calls are TRBV4-3 and TRBJ2-1, with 8 nucleotides matching TRBD2. In germline, CDR1 is LGHNA, CDR2 YSLEER. After removal of 1 base from V and 2 bases from J, the junction contained 7 bases not matched to a gene. This CDR3 contains 17 residues. The CDR3 loop is CASSQGRAGAPYNEQFF. The CDR3 bases are TGCGCCAGCAGCCAAGGCAGAGCGGGGGCCCCCTACAATGAGCAGTTCTTC.

The chain joins TRBV5-1 to TRBJ2-7, with no clear D. Between the trimmed V and J ends, which lost 4 bases and 6 bases, there was a span of 17 bases. Germline loops: CDR1 SGHRS, CDR2 YFSETQ. The CDR3 covers 14 residues. The CDR3 sequence is CASSQTSPSGEQYF. As DNA, the CDR3 is TGCGCCAGCAGCCAGACCTCCCCCTCGGGCGAGCAGTACTTC.

The chain employs TRBV3-1 (or the pseudogene TRBV3-2) and TRBJ2-1; D possibly corresponds to TRBD2 (6 bases). V was clipped by 4 bases and J by 6 bases, with 22 bases between them. This CDR3 spans 17 amino acids. Germline V gene lookup returns CDR1 LGHDT and CDR2 YNNKEL (reference sequence). The CDR3 loop is CASSREPSFGTPNEQFF. The CDR3 coding sequence is TGTGCCAGCAGCCGGGAACCATCCTTCGGGACTCCCAATGAGCAGTTCTTC.

The rearrangement joins TRBV10-3 to TRBJ2-2, with D possibly being TRBD2 (5 bases). The ends were cut back, 8 bases at V and 5 bases at J, with 15 bases in the middle. Looked up from germline, CDR1 is ENHRY and CDR2 is SYGVKD. The CDR3 contains 14 residues. The CDR3: CAIASSTGTGELFF. The CDR3 region has the DNA TGTGCCATCGCGAGCTCTACGGGGACCGGGGAGCTGTTTTTT.

The rearrangement joins TRBV24-1 to TRBJ2-7; the match to TRBD2 covers 7 bases. There are 11 residues in the CDR3. Germline values: CDR1 KGHDR, CDR2 SFDVKD. V gave up 12 bases and J gave up 7 bases; unmatched junction bases: 8. The CDR3 region is CAAPGGWEQYF. The CDR3 DNA follows: TGTGCCGCCCCGGGGGGATGGGAGCAGTACTTC.

V gene TRBV25-1 combines with J gene TRBJ2-5, with TRBD2 matching over 8 bases. Unmatched junction bases numbered 5, after V lost 3 bases and J lost 5 bases. CDR3 length: 14 amino acids. Germline assignment: CDR1 MGHDK and CDR2 SYGVNS. In DNA form, the CDR3 reads TGTGCCAGCAGTGAGAGCGGGAGATTGGAGACCCAGTACTTC. It codes for CASSESGRLETQYF. Drawing the rest from reference TRBV25-1 and TRBJ2-5, the complete variable domain is EADIYQTPRYLVIGTGKKITLECSQTMGHDKMYWYQQDPGMELHLIHYSYGVNSTEKGDLSSESTVSRIRTEHFPLTLESARPSHTSQYLCASSESGRLETQYFGPGTRLLVL.

V is TRBV6-5 and J is TRBJ2-3; TRBD2 aligns across 7 bases. CDR1 is MNHEY and CDR2 is SVGAGI in the germline V gene. This CDR3 has 14 amino acids. V shed 6 bases, J shed 5 bases, and the junction held 8 bases outside the gene matches. DNA of the CDR3: TGTGCCAGCAGCGGACTAGTCTTGAAAGATACGCAGTATTTT. Amino acids: CASSGLVLKDTQYF.

The chain couples TRBV5-4 to TRBJ2-5; 10 bases are shared with TRBD1. V shed 4 bases, J shed 3 bases, and the junction held 3 bases outside the gene matches. Germline-derived CDR1 and CDR2 are SGHNT and YYREEE (reference sequence). The CDR3 consists of 14 residues. The CDR3 sequence is CASSKGTGEETQYF. The CDR3 DNA reads TGTGCCAGCAGCAAGGGGACAGGGGAAGAGACCCAGTACTTC.

This clone has just a few counts. V and J are TRBV6-2 or TRBV6-3 and TRBJ1-1; possibly TRBD1 for D (6 bases). The length of the CDR3 is 14 residues. CDR1 and CDR2 (germline): MNHEY, SVGEGT. Trimming removed 7 bases at V and 1 base at J, with 13 bases between. Written as DNA, the CDR3 is TGTGCCAGCACCCCCGGGGGGGCGAACACTGAAGCTTTCTTT. Translated: CASTPGGANTEAFF.

The chain links TRBV25-1 to TRBJ1-3; D not resolved. This CDR3 comprises 16 residues. Trimming cost V 8 bases and J 1 base, with 18 bases left between them. Germline V gives CDR1 MGHDK, CDR2 SYGVNS. The CDR3 protein is CASPQDILPSGNTIYF. DNA of the CDR3: TGTGCCAGCCCGCAAGACATTCTACCATCTGGAAACACCATATATTTT.

This chain uses TRBV28 with TRBJ1-5; D is uncertain. CDR3 length: 13 amino acids. CDR1 MDHEN and CDR2 SYDVKM come from the germline V gene. The V end lost 5 bases, the J end lost 7 bases, and 12 bases lay between the germline ends. The CDR3 loop reads CASSPPLPQPQHF. CDR3 sequence (DNA): TGTGCCAGCAGTCCTCCCCTTCCCCAGCCCCAGCATTTT.

The chain is built from TRBV6-5 and TRBJ1-5; 8 bases fit TRBD1. Germline V gene lookup returns CDR1 MNHEY and CDR2 SVGAGI. CDR3 length equals 14 residues. V lost 5 bases to trimming and J lost 6 bases; unmatched junction nucleotides: 6. CDR3 in DNA: TGTGCCAGCAGTCCAGGGGGCGGAAGTCAGCCCCAGCATTTT. Protein sequence: CASSPGGGSQPQHF.

The rearrangement uses TRBV5-4 and TRBJ1-2; D gene ambiguous. The CDR3 sequence is 15 residues long. Deletions cut 4 bases from V and 3 bases from J, with 16 bases between. Germline CDR1 and CDR2: SGHNT and YYREEE (reference sequence). Here the CDR3 reads CASSRRPGSDYGYTF. CDR3 DNA sequence: TGTGCCAGCAGCCGACGTCCCGGGTCGGACTATGGCTACACCTTC.